This T cell receptor beta chain stems from a study of blood T cells in healthy people across ages (dated by TCRdb to about 2015). Study-level background: In model experiments, roughly one uniquely barcoded TCR beta cDNA molecule per two T cells was captured by template switching. Four age groups were formed from the donors: young (average about 15 years), middle-aged (approximately 40), aged (roughly 59) and long-lived (82). Using the same blood draw, the study looked at two additional independent replicas of 1 million unique cDNA reads for two donors, one aged 18 to 30 and the other aged 80 or older. To track age-related changes in TCR beta repertoire diversity, the study relied on deep sequencing normalized with unique cDNA molecular identifiers. Overall study results and their limits: Because profiling used bulk unsorted PBMCs, naive and antigen-experienced compartments could not be compared conclusively. Because donor CMV infection status was unknown, age-related changes in expanded clonotypes were potentially confounded. Estimates of total diversity from one million sequenced T cells were regarded as lower bounds and underestimates. Compared with the aged group, more naive CD4+ T cells, fewer expanded clones and increased TCR diversity were shown by the long-lived group, suggesting age selection. There was a strong correlation between observed TCR beta diversity and the percentage of naive T cells measured by flow cytometry. As age increased, observed TCR beta diversity per million T cells dropped in a roughly linear way, and a significant reduction was already evident by age roughly 36.

The donors were around 39 Caucasian individuals from Russia, aged roughly 6 to 100 years, who were systemically healthy. Approximately 9.7 milliliters of peripheral blood were drawn from each donor into EDTA-treated Vacutainer tubes. Ficoll-Paque density-gradient centrifugation was used to isolate PBMCs, with at least 6.5 million obtained per sample. Total RNA, at least 6 micrograms per sample, was extracted from PBMCs with Trizol reagent. Naive CD45RAhigh/CD27high T cell percentages were measured by flow cytometry on a PBMC aliquot from every donor. Libraries were constructed by 5' RACE. Sequencing instrument: Illumina HiSeq 2500. A second PCR of about 6 to 12 cycles was run with a J-beta primer mix and a sample-barcoded 5' primer. A unique molecular identifier was introduced onto each TCR beta cDNA molecule by a template-switch 5' adaptor carrying 12 random nucleotides. At least 2.5 million CDR3-containing paired-end reads were obtained from each sample. First-strand cDNA was synthesized from all RNA with the Mint cDNA synthesis kit, primed by a TRBC-specific oligonucleotide. Following uracil-DNA glycosylase treatment, all cDNA underwent a first 18-cycle PCR with the universal primers M1SS and BC2_uni_R. The original pipeline was this. For normalization, 1 million high-quality reads, each with a distinct molecular identifier, were randomly selected from each sample. Instead of being binned into consensus sequences, reads that shared molecular identifiers were thrown out. MiTCR, with a Q25 quality threshold and the strictest error-elimination algorithm, was used for CDR3 identification, clonotype clustering and error correction. Lower-bound total TCR beta diversity was estimated with a nonparametric unseen species model using Euler transformation. TCRdb applied fastp at Q25 and MiXCR to the public reads, then kept only in-frame beta chains. All rows with the same CDR3 protein become a single entry with the most common DNA and genes. TCRdb, not the authors, supplied the V and J calls. Recorded for this sample are hundreds of thousands of distinct CDR3 sequences; about a quarter of them occurred a single time. Of the sample, about 3.3% falls within the top ten clones.

Turning to this clonotype: Its target antigen remains unknown. No base qualities exist here, and no much larger clone lies one base off it.

As encoded in the germline V gene (reference sequence), CDR1 is SEHNR while CDR2 is FQNEAQ. The CDR3 measures 15 amino acids from cysteine to phenylalanine. The entry retains the CDR3 DNA only, 45 bases that are in frame from base 1. Between the V and J ends, shortened by 0 bases and 5 bases respectively, the junction contains 11 bases. These data also featured in a second study, about T cells of mothers and their children. The second paper further reports: Nine systemically healthy Caucasian individuals, comprising three mothers and their six children, were included as donors. cDNA synthesis used all of the extracted RNA, with 1.5 ug of RNA in each 15 ul reaction. In the second PCR, the M1S primer introduced both the sample barcodes and 2-4 random nucleotides. Over 8.5 million TCR beta CDR3 reads were obtained for each mother, and 2.5 million to 3 million reads were obtained for each child. In both related and unrelated pairs, thymic selection shapes the output of TCR recombination in a similar way, with inherited differences having only a minor effect. Related mother-child pairs always showed normalized repertoire overlap that was slightly higher than in unrelated mother-child pairs, though the difference was never significant. With a sensitivity of about 100 clones per million clonotypes, no persistent microchimeric T cell clones were detected. The study used deep NGS to compare TCR beta repertoires of mothers and children, seeking features distinguishing related mother-child pairs from unrelated individuals. The mean age was about 40 +/- 4 years for the mothers and roughly 11 +/- 4 years for the children. After adapter ligation with NEBNext reagents, the libraries were sequenced on Illumina HiSeq 2000 with 100+100 nt paired-end reads. To avoid cross-contamination, the mother libraries and the child libraries were prepared a month apart and sequenced in separate runs. Each donor had between roughly 500,000 and 2,100,000 distinct TCR beta clonotypes identified. Naive TCR beta clonotypes were estimated from low-frequency clonotypes matched to each donor's FACS-determined naive share, without sorting.

The clonotype originates from a boy younger than 10 in good health. The chain employs TRBV7-9 and TRBJ1-5, with TRBD1 perhaps the D gene, on 6 matching bases. Sequencing was performed on blood. The CDR3 amino acid sequence is: CASSLAQGSDQPQHF. The DNA sequence reads TGTGCCAGCAGCTTAGCACAGGGATCGGATCAGCCCCAGCATTTT.